This TCR beta chain was captured by sequencing in a study of blood T cell repertoires in COVID-19. The table came from immunoSEQ multiplex PCR; TCRdb's copy has only in-frame clones and leaves some out. The repertoire holds around 230,000 clones, about 88% seen once, with roughly 2.7% in the top ten. Cohorts were based on clinical histories the participants reported. Cohort 3 donors counted as recovered after two negative PCRs, clearance, or resolved symptoms. Germline CDR1 reads MNHEY; CDR2 reads SMNVEV (reference sequence). V lost 4 bases, J lost 0 bases, and 10 bases stayed unmatched. The CDR3 length is 17 residues.

V usage is TRBV27 and J usage is TRBJ1-1, with 8 bases identical to TRBD1. Sequences were obtained from PBMCs or T cells enriched from blood (not recorded which). The receptor was isolated from a woman aged 25-40 years who had recovered from COVID-19. CDR3 coding DNA: TGTGCCAGCAGTTACATCTCCAGGGGGCGCATGAACACTGAAGCTTTCTTT. Amino acid sequence: CASSYISRGRMNTEAFF.